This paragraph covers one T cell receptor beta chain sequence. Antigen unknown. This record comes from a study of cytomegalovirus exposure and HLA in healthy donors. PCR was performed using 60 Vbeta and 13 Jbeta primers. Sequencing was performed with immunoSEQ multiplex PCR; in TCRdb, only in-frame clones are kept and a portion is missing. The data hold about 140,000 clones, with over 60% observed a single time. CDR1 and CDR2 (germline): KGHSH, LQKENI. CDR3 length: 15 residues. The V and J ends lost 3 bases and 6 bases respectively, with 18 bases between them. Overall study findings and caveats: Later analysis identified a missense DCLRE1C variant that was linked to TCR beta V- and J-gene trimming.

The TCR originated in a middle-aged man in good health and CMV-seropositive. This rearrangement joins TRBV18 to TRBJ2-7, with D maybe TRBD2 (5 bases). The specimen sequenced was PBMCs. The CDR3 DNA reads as TGTGCCAGCTCACCCCGGGATACACCGATTGGCGAGCAGTACTTC. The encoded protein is CASSPRDTPIGEQYF.